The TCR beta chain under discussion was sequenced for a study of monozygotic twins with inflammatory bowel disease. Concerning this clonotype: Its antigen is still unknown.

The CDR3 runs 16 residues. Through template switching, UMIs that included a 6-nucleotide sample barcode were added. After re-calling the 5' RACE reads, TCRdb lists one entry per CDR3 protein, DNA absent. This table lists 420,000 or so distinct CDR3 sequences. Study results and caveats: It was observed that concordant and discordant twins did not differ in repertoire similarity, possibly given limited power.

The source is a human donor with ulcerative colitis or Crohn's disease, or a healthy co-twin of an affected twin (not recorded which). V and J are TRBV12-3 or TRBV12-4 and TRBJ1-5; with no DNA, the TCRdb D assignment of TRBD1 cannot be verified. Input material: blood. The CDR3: CASSLVGGRGNQPQHF.